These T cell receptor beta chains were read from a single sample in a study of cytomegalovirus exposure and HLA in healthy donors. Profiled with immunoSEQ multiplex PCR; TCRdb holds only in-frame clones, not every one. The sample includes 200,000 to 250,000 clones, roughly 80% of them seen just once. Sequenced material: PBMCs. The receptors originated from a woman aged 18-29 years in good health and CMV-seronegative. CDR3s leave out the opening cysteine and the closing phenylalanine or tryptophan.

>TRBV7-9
ASSSIDEQY
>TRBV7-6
ASSLAPGDDYEQY
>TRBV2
ASSEELAGSYNEQF
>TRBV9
ASSAWRTDTQY
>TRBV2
ASSRDGENEKLF
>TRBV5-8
ASSPDAPTPGDTEAF
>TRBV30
AWSKDSNNQPQH
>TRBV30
ATEGGGFDYT
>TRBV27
ASSGDWLNEQF
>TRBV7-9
ASSLLLLTDTQY
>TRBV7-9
ASSLVVGTTLGYEQY
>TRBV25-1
ASSETKNSYEQY
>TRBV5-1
ASSLTPSTGVDGYT
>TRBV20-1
SPRGGDGYT
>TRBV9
ASSVGLDGDTQY